The clone carrying this TCR beta chain was picked up one time. The sample comes from a study of control samples from healthy donors and cancer patients. The data were produced by immunoSEQ multiplex PCR, yet TCRdb's version contains in-frame clones alone and is incomplete. This table holds 150,000 or so clones, 88% found once. This CDR3 is built from 14 residues. The V and J ends lost 0 bases and 4 bases, in that order; junction bases with no gene match: 3. Germline CDR1 reads SGHKS; CDR2 reads YYEKEE (reference sequence). J is TRBJ1-2 and V is TRBV5-5; TRBD1 matches at 7 bases. The sample was blood. This sequence was found in a young man in good health. This CDR3 reads CASSLAAGGYGYTF. Written as DNA, the CDR3 is TGTGCCAGCAGCTTGGCGGCAGGGGGCTATGGCTACACCTTC.